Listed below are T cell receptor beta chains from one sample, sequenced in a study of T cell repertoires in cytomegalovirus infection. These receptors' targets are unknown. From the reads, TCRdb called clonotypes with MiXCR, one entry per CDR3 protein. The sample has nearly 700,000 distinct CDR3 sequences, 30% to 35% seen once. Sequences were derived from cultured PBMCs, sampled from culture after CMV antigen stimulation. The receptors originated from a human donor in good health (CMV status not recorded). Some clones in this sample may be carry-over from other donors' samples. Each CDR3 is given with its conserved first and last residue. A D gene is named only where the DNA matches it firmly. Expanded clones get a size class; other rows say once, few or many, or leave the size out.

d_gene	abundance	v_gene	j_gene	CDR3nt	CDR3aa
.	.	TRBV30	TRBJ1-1	TGTGCCTGGACGGACGGCCCCGCGTCTGAAGCTTTCTTT	CAWTDGPASEAFF
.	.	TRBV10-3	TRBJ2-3	TGTGCCATCAGTGAGGGGTCCCCAGATACGCAGTATTTT	CAISEGSPDTQYF
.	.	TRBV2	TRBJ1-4	TGTGCCAGCAGTGACGGATTAGCTAATGAAAAACTGTTTTTT	CASSDGLANEKLFF
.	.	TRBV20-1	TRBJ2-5	TGCAGTGCCGAGACTAGAAGAGAGACCCAGTACTTC	CSAETRRETQYF
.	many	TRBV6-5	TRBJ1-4	TGTGCCAGCAGTTACTCCGGGACTGACCCTCGGGGAAAACTGTTTTTT	CASSYSGTDPRGKLFF
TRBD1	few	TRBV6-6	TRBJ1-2	TGTGCCAGCAGTAAGGGGGCTCGAAGCTATGGCTACACCTTC	CASSKGARSYGYTF
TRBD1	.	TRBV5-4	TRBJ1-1	TGTGCCAGCAGCTTTAATCCAGGGGGCAACACTGAAGCTTTCTTT	CASSFNPGGNTEAFF
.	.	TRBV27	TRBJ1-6	TGTGCCAGCAGTTTCGTTGGGAGGGATTCACCCCTCCACTTT	CASSFVGRDSPLHF
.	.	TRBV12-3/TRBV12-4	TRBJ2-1	TGTGCCAGCAGTTTAGTTGGGCAGATCAATGAGCAGTTCTTC	CASSLVGQINEQFF
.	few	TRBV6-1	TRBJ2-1	TGTGCCAGCGGTTCACCATGGGCTTCAAAAAACAATGAGCAGTTCTTC	CASGSPWASKNNEQFF
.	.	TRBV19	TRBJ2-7	TGTGCCAGTAGCACAGGGAGGTGGGCCTACGAGCAGTACTTC	CASSTGRWAYEQYF
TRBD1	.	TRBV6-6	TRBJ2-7	TGTGCCAGCAGTTACTCGGACAGGCCTTTACTCTACGAGCAGTACTTC	CASSYSDRPLLYEQYF
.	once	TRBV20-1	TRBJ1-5	TGCAGTGCTGCACAAAGGGAGCTTGGGGTAGGGCAGCCCCAGCATTTT	CSAAQRELGVGQPQHF
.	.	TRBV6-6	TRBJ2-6	TGTGCCAGCATTAGGCCTCCTAGCCTCTCTGGGGCCAACGTCCTGACTTTC	CASIRPPSLSGANVLTF
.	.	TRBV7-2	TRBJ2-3	TGTGCCAGCAGCCTTAGCGGAGGGGGGCAGTATTTT	CASSLSGGGQYF
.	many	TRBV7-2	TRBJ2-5	TGTGCCAGCAGGCCAGGGTTCCCGTACCAAGAGACCCAGTACTTC	CASRPGFPYQETQYF
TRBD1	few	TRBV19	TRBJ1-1	TGTGCCACAGCCACAGGGGCGAACACTGAAGCTTTCTTT	CATATGANTEAFF
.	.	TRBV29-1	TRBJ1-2	TGCAGTGTGATTACAACCAACTATGGCTACACCTTC	CSVITTNYGYTF
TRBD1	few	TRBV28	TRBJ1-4	TGTGCCAGCACCCTGAGTCGGGACAGATTAACAACTAATGAAAAACTGTTTTTT	CASTLSRDRLTTNEKLFF
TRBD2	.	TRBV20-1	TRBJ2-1	TGCAGTGCTATCACTAGCGGGGGTCCGTACTCCTACAATGAGCAGTTCTTC	CSAITSGGPYSYNEQFF
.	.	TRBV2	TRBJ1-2	TGTGCAGGTTCTCCCGGTGGCATAGTCGCTAACTATGGCTACACCTTC	CAGSPGGIVANYGYTF
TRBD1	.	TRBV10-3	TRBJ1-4	TGTGCCATCAGTGAGGGGACAGGGGACGAAAAACTGTTTTTT	CAISEGTGDEKLFF
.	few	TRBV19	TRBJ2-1	TGTGCCAGTAGTATAGATCCGGCGGGCGGAGGGGAGCAGTTCTTC	CASSIDPAGGGEQFF
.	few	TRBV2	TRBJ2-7	TGTGCCAGCAGACCGGGACGGGGTCAGGACGAGCAGTACTTC	CASRPGRGQDEQYF
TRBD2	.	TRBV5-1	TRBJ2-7	TGCGCCAGCAGCGACACGGGGGGGCCGAGCGAGCAGTACTTC	CASSDTGGPSEQYF
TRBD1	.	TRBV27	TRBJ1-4	TGTGCCAGCAGCCGATACAGGGGGACTAATGAAAAACTGTTTTTT	CASSRYRGTNEKLFF
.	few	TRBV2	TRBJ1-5	TGTGCCAGCAGAGACCCTGGGAGCAATCAGCCCCAGCATTTT	CASRDPGSNQPQHF
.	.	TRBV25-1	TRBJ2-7	TGTGCCAGCAGTGAGAACGAGGACTCCGTCGTTGGCGAGCAGTACTTC	CASSENEDSVVGEQYF
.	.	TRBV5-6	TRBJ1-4	TGTGCCAGCAGCGGGCAGGGGAGGGGAGAAAAACTGTTTTTT	CASSGQGRGEKLFF
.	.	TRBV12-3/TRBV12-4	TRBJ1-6	TGTGCCGTCAGCGCCTATAATTCACCCCTCCACTTT	CAVSAYNSPLHF
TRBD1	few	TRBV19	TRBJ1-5	TGTGCCAGTAGCTCTGGGACAGGGATTTTCCAGCCCCAGCATTTT	CASSSGTGIFQPQHF
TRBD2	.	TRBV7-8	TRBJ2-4	TGTGCCAGCAGCTTAACCCGGACTTCGGGGGGGAGTAAGGCCAAAAACATTCAGTACTTC	CASSLTRTSGGSKAKNIQYF
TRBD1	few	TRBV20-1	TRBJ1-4	TGCAGTGCTAGAGATATGACAGGGGCCAATGAAAAACTGTTTTTT	CSARDMTGANEKLFF
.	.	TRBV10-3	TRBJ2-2	TGTGCCATGACTCAAGGCCTGACAACCGGGGAGCTGTTTTTT	CAMTQGLTTGELFF
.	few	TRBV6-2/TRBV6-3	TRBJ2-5	TGTGCCAGCAGTCACCCACGGCGGTCGGGAGAGACCCAGTACTTC	CASSHPRRSGETQYF
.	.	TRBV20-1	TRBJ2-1	TGCAGTGCTAGAGACCCCCGGGGGCGCGGTTCGGAGCAGTTCTTC	CSARDPRGRGSEQFF
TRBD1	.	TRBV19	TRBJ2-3	TGTGCCAGTAAGACGGGACAGGGGAACACAGATACGCAGTATTTT	CASKTGQGNTDTQYF
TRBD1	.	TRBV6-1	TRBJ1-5	TGTGCCAGCAGCCGTCGACAGGGCGATCAGCCCCAGCATTTT	CASSRRQGDQPQHF
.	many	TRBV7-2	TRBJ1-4	TGTGCCAGCAGCTTAAGGGCGGTTTGGAGTGAAAAACTGTTTTTT	CASSLRAVWSEKLFF
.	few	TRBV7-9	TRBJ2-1	TGTGCCAGCACGTCTTCGGGGTTGGGTGAGCAGTTCTTC	CASTSSGLGEQFF
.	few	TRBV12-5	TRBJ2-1	TGTGCTAGTGGCCCCTTTGGGTACAATGAGCAGTTCTTC	CASGPFGYNEQFF
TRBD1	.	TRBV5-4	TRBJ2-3	TGTGCCAGCAGCGAAGACAGGGTTGAGGATACGCAGTATTTT	CASSEDRVEDTQYF
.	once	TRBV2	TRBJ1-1	TGTGACAGTCCACAGGGCCGGAACACTGAAGCTTTCTTT	CDSPQGRNTEAFF